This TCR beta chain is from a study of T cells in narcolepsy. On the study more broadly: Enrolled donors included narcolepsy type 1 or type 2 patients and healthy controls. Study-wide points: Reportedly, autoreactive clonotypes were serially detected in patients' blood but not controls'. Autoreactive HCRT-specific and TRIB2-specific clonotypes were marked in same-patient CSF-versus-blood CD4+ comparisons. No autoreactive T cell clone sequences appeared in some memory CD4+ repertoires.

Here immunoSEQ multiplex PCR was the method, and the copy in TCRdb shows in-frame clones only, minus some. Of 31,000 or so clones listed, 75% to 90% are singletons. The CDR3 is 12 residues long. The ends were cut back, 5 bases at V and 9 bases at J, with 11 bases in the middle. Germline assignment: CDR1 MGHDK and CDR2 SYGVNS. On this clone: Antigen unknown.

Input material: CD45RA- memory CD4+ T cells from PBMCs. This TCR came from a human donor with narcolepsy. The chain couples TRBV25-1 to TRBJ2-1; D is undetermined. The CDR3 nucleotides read TGTGCCAGCAGTCTCCCTTTCGGTGAGCAGTTCTTC. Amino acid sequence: CASSLPFGEQFF.